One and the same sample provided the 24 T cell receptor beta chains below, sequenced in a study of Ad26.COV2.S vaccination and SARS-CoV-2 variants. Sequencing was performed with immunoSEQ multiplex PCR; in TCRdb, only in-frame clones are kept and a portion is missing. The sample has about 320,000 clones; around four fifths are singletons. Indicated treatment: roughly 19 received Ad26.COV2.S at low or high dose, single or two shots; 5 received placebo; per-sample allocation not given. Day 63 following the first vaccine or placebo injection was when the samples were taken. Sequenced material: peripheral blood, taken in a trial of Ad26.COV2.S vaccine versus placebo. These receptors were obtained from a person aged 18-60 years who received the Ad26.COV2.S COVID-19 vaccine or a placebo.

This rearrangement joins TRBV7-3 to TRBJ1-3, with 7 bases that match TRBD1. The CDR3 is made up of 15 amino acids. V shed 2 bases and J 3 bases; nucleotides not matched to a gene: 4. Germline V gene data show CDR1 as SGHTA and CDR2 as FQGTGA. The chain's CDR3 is CASSLGPGGGNTIYF. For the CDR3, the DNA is TGTGCCAGCAGCTTAGGGCCAGGGGGTGGAAACACCATATATTTT.

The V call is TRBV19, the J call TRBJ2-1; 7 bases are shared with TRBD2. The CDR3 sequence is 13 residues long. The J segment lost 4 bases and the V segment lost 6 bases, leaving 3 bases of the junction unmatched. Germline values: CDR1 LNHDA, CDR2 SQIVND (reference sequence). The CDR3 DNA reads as TGTGCCAGTAGATCTAGCGGATACAATGAGCAGTTCTTC. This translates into CASRSSGYNEQFF.

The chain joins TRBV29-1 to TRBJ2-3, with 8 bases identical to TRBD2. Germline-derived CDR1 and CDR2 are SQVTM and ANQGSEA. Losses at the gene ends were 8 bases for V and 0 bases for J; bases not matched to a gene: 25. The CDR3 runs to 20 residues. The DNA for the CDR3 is TGCAGCTTACATTTTACAGGGAATGTAGGCGGGGGGATCAGCACAGATACGCAGTATTTT. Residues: CSLHFTGNVGGGISTDTQYF.

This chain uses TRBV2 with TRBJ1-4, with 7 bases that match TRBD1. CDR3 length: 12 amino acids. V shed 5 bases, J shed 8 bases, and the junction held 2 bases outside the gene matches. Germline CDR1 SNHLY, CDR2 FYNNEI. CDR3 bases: TGTGCCAGCAGTCGGGACAGAGAAAAACTGTTTTTT. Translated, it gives CASSRDREKLFF.

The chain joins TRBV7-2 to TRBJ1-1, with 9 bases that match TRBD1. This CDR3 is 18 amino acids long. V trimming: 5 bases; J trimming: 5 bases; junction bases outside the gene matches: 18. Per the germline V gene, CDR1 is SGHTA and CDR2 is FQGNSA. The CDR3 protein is CASSRNDRGEWGRTEAFF. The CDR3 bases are TGTGCCAGCAGCCGTAACGACAGGGGGGAGTGGGGAAGAACTGAAGCTTTCTTT.

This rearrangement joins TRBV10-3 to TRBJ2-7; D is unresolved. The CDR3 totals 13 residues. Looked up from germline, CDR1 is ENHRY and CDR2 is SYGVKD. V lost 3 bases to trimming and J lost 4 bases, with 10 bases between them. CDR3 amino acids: CAISEFEEYEQYF. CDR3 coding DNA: TGTGCCATCAGTGAATTCGAGGAGTACGAGCAGTACTTC.

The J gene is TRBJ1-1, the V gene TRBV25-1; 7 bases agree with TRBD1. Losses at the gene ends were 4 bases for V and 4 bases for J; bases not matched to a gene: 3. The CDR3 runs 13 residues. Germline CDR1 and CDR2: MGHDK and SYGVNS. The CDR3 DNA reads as TGTGCCAGCAGTGGCTCAGGGGGCACTGAAGCTTTCTTT. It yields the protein CASSGSGGTEAFF.

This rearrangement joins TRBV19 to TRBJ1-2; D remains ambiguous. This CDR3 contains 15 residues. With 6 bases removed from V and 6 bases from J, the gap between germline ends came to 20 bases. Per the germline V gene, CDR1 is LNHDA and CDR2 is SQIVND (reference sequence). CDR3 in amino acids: CASRELGSGNNGYTF. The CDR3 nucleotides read TGTGCCAGTAGGGAACTCGGATCGGGGAATAATGGCTACACCTTC.

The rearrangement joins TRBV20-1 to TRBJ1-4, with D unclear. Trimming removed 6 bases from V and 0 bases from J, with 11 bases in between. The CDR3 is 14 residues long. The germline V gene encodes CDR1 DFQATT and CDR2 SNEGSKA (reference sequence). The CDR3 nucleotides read TGCAGTGCGAGTACGTCTGCAACTAATGAAAAACTGTTTTTT. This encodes CSASTSATNEKLFF.

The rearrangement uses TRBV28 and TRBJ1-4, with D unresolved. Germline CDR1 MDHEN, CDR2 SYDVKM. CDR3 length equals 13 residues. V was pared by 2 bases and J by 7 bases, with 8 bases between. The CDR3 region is CASSLGGPEKLFF. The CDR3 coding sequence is TGTGCCAGCAGTTTAGGAGGTCCTGAAAAACTGTTTTTT. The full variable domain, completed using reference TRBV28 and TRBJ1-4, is DVKVTQSSRYLVKRTGEKVFLECVQDMDHENMFWYRQDPGLGLRLIYFSYDVKMKEKGDIPEGYSVSREKKERFSLILESASTNQTSMYLCASSLGGPEKLFFGSGTQLSVL.

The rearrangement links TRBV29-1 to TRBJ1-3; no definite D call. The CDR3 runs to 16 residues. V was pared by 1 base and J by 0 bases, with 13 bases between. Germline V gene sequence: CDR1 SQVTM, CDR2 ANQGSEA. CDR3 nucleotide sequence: TGCAGCGTTGAAGTCCCGGAAAAATACTCTGGAAACACCATATATTTT. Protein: CSVEVPEKYSGNTIYF.

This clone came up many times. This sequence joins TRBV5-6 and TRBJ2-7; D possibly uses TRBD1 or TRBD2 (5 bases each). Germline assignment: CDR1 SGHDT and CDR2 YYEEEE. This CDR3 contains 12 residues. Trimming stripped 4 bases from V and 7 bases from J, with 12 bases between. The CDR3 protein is CASSLRGGEQYF. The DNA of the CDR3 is TGTGCCAGCAGCCTGCGTGGGGGTGAGCAGTACTTC.

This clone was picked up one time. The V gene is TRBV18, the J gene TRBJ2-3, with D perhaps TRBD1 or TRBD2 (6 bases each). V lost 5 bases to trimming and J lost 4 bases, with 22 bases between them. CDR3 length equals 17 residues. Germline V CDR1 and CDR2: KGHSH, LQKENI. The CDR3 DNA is TGTGCCAGCTCAAGCCCTCCCGGGGGCCTGGCCCCAGATACGCAGTATTTT. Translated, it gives CASSSPPGGLAPDTQYF.

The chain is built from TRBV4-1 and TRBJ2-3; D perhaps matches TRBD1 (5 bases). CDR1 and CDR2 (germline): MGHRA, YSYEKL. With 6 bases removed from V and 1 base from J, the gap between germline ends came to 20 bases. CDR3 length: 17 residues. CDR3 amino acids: CASRSYRTGNGTDTQYF. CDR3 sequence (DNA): TGCGCCAGCAGAAGCTACAGGACGGGCAACGGCACAGATACGCAGTATTTT.

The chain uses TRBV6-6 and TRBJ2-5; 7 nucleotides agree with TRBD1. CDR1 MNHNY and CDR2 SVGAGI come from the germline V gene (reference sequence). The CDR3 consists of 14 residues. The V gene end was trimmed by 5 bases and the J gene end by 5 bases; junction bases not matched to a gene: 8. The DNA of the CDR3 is TGTGCCAGCAGTAACCGACAGGGTTTGGAGACCCAGTACTTC. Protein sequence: CASSNRQGLETQYF.

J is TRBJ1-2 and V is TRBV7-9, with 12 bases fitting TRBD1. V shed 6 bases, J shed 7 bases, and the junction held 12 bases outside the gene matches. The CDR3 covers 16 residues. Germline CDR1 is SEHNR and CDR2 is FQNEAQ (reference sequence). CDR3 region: CASSSIRDRGLGGYTF. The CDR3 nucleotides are TGTGCCAGCAGTTCGATCCGGGACAGGGGGCTGGGTGGCTACACCTTC.

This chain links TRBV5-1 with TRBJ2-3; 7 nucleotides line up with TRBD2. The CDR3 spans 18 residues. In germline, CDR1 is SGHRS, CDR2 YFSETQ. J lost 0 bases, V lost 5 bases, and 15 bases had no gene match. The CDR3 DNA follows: TGCGCCAGCAGTCCCTCGGGAGGAGTGACTGCTAGCACAGATACGCAGTATTTT. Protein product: CASSPSGGVTASTDTQYF. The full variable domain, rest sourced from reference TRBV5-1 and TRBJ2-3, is KAGVTQTPRYLIKTRGQQVTLSCSPISGHRSVSWYQQTPGQGLQFLFEYFSETQRNKGNFPGRFSGRQFSNSRSEMNVSTLELGDSALYLCASSPSGGVTASTDTQYFGPGTRLTVL.

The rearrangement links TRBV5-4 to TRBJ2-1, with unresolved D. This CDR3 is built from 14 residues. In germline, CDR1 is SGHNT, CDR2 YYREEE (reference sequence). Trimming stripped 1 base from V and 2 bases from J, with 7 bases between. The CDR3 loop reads CASSLLGPYNEQFF. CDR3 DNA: TGTGCCAGCAGCTTGCTGGGCCCCTACAATGAGCAGTTCTTC.

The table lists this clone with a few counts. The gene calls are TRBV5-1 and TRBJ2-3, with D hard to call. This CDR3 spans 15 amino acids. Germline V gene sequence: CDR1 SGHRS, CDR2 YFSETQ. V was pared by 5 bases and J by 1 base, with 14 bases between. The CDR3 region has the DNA TGCGCCAGCAGTATAGGTAACACGCGCACAGATACGCAGTATTTT. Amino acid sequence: CASSIGNTRTDTQYF.

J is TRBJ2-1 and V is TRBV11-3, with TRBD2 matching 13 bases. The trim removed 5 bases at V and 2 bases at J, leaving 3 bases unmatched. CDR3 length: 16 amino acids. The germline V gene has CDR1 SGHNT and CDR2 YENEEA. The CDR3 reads CASSPGLAGPYNEQFF. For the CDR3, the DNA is TGTGCCAGCAGCCCGGGACTAGCGGGACCCTACAATGAGCAGTTCTTC.

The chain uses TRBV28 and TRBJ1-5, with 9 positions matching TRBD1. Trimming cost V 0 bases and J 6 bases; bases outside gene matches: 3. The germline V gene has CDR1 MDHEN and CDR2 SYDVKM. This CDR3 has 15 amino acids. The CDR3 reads CASSLWTGGGQPQHF. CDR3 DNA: TGTGCCAGCAGTTTATGGACAGGGGGGGGTCAGCCCCAGCATTTT. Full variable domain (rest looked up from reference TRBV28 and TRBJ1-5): DVKVTQSSRYLVKRTGEKVFLECVQDMDHENMFWYRQDPGLGLRLIYFSYDVKMKEKGDIPEGYSVSREKKERFSLILESASTNQTSMYLCASSLWTGGGQPQHFGDGTRLSIL.

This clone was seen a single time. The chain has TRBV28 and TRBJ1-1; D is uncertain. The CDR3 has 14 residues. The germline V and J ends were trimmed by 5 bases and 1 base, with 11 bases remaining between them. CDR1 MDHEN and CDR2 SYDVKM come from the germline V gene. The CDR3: CASSTPLRNTEAFF. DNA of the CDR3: TGTGCCAGCAGTACCCCCTTGAGGAACACTGAAGCTTTCTTT.

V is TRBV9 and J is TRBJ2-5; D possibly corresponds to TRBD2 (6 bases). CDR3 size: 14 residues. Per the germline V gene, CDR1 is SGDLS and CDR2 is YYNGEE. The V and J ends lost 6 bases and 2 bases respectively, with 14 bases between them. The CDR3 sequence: CASTPGLIQETQYF. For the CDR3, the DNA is TGTGCCAGCACCCCGGGACTGATACAAGAGACCCAGTACTTC. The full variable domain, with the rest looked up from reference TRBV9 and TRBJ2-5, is DSGVTQTPKHLITATGQRVTLRCSPRSGDLSVYWYQQSLDQGLQFLIQYYNGEERAKGNILERFSAQQFPDLHSELNLSSLELGDSALYFCASTPGLIQETQYFGPGTRLLVL.

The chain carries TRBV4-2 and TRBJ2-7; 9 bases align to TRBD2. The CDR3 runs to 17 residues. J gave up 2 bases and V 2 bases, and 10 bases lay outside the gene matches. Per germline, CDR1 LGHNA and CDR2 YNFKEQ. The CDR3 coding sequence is TGTGCCAGCAGCCAATCGCTAGCGGGGCACACGCCCTACGAGCAGTACTTC. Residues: CASSQSLAGHTPYEQYF.